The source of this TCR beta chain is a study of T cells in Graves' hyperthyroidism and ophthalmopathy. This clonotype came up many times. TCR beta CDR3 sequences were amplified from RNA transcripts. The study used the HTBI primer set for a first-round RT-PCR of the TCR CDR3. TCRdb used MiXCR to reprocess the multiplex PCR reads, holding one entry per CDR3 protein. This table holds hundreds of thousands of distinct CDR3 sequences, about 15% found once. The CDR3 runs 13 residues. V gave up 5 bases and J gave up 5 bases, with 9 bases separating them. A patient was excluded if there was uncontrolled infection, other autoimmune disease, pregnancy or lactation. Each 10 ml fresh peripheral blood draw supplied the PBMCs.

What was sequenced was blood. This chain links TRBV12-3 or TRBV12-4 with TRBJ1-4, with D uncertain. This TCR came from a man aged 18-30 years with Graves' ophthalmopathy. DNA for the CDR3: TGTGCCAGCAGTCAGACGGAGAATGAAAAACTGTTTTTT. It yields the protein CASSQTENEKLFF.